The following is a T cell receptor beta chain sequence with its context. This record comes from a study of technical replicates of blood from a few donors. Germline V CDR1 and CDR2: SQVTM, ANQGSEA. V dropped 0 bases and J dropped 7 bases, with 9 bases sitting between them. The CDR3 is 12 residues long. Sequencing was performed with immunoSEQ multiplex PCR; in TCRdb, only in-frame clones are kept and a portion is missing. This sample has around 92,000 clones, with about 95% found just once. This sequence joins TRBV29-1 and TRBJ1-1; D uncertain. This sequence was found in a human donor in good health. The sequencing sample was made of T cells isolated from PBMCs. CDR3 sequence: CSVEDLADEAFF. The DNA for the CDR3 is TGCAGCGTTGAAGATCTCGCGGATGAAGCTTTCTTT.